A selection of T cell receptor beta chains follows, all from one sample in a study of T cell repertoires in cytomegalovirus infection. No cognate antigen is known for these TCRs. TCRdb redid the calling of the reads with MiXCR, one entry per CDR3 protein. The data contain roughly 920,000 distinct CDR3 sequences, approximately 30% of them singletons. Sequenced here: cultured CD8+ T cells from PBMCs, sampled from culture after CMV antigen stimulation. The receptors originated from a human donor in good health (CMV status not recorded). Some clones in this sample may be carry-over from other donors' samples. The CDR3 runs from the conserved cysteine through the conserved F or W. A D gene is named only where the DNA matches it firmly. For some rows the clone size is stated as once, few or many, or as a class when expanded; others skip it.

TRBV6-6	few	TRBD1	TRBJ1-1	CASRPWDSNTEAFF	TGTGCCAGCAGGCCTTGGGACAGTAACACTGAAGCTTTCTTT
TRBV27	NA	TRBD1	TRBJ1-1	CASSAAQGVLTEAFF	TGTGCCAGCAGTGCAGCGCAGGGGGTACTCACTGAAGCTTTCTTT
TRBV6-6	NA	NA	TRBJ2-7	CASSYSEGQYF	TGTGCCAGCAGTTACTCGGAAGGGCAGTACTTC
TRBV19	NA	NA	TRBJ1-5	CASMDRRDSNQPQHF	TGTGCCAGTATGGACCGTCGGGATAGCAATCAGCCCCAGCATTTT
TRBV5-7	NA	NA	TRBJ1-4	CASSPFRREKLFF	TGTGCCAGCAGCCCGTTTCGCAGGGAAAAACTGTTTTTT
TRBV12-3/TRBV12-4	many	TRBD1	TRBJ1-6	CASSPGDRRNSPLHF	TGTGCCAGCAGTCCCGGGGACAGAAGAAATTCACCCCTCCACTTT
TRBV4-1	NA	NA	TRBJ2-1	CASSQELPSLNEQFF	TGCGCCAGCAGCCAAGAGCTACCCTCCCTCAATGAGCAGTTCTTC
TRBV4-1	NA	TRBD1	TRBJ1-1	CASSHPRQGQLNTEAFF	TGCGCCAGCAGCCACCCGAGACAGGGTCAATTGAACACTGAAGCTTTCTTT
TRBV6-6	few	NA	TRBJ2-1	CASSSWDIWQFF	TGTGCCAGCAGTTCCTGGGATATCTGGCAGTTCTTC
TRBV9	NA	NA	TRBJ1-2	CASSGTTPRLGYTF	TGTGCCAGCAGCGGAACGACCCCTCGTTTGGGCTACACCTTC
TRBV7-9	many	NA	TRBJ1-1	CATRDGNTEAFF	TGTGCCACTAGGGACGGGAACACTGAAGCTTTCTTT
TRBV7-2	NA	TRBD2	TRBJ2-5	CASSSFDWLAVKGQETQYF	TGTGCCAGCAGCTCGTTTGATTGGCTAGCGGTGAAGGGGCAAGAGACCCAGTACTTC
TRBV20-1	few	NA	TRBJ1-5	CSAQLPGGSSNQPQHF	TGCAGTGCCCAGCTCCCTGGGGGGTCCAGCAATCAGCCCCAGCATTTT
TRBV6-4	NA	NA	TRBJ2-1	CASSDRAGLAFSYNEQFF	TGTGCCAGCAGTGACCGGGCCGGGCTGGCCTTCTCCTACAATGAGCAGTTCTTC
TRBV7-8	many	NA	TRBJ1-1	CASSLDLTMNTEAFF	TGTGCCAGCAGCTTAGACTTGACCATGAACACTGAAGCTTTCTTT
TRBV7-6	many	TRBD1	TRBJ1-2	CASSSGAGGAYGYTF	TGTGCCAGCAGCTCCGGTGCAGGGGGCGCTTATGGCTACACCTTC
TRBV11-1	many	TRBD1	TRBJ1-1	CASSLPPRQDRVNTEAFF	TGTGCCAGCAGCCTCCCCCCCAGGCAGGACAGGGTCAACACTGAAGCTTTCTTT
TRBV23-1	NA	TRBD2	TRBJ2-7	CASTPGLHLIQQYF	TGCGCCAGCACCCCGGGACTACACTTAATTCAGCAGTACTTC
TRBV2	NA	NA	TRBJ2-1	CASSEAWGHNEQFF	TGTGCCAGCAGTGAAGCTTGGGGCCACAATGAGCAGTTCTTC
TRBV7-9	many	NA	TRBJ2-7	CASSLRGALDEQYF	TGTGCCAGCAGCTTACGAGGGGCGCTGGACGAGCAGTACTTC
TRBV29-1	NA	NA	TRBJ2-1	CSVEGGSYNEQFF	TGCAGCGTTGAAGGGGGTTCCTACAATGAGCAGTTCTTC
TRBV28	few	NA	TRBJ2-1	CASSGGPGGPYNEQFF	TGTGCCAGCAGTGGGGGGCCGGGGGGACCCTACAATGAGCAGTTCTTC
TRBV19	NA	NA	TRBJ2-7	CASSPGKGPSYEQYF	TGTGCCAGTAGTCCAGGGAAAGGACCCTCCTACGAGCAGTACTTC
TRBV12-3/TRBV12-4	few	TRBD1	TRBJ2-5	CASSLNPQGTETQYF	TGTGCCAGCAGTTTAAACCCACAGGGGACAGAGACCCAGTACTTC
TRBV4-3	few	TRBD1	TRBJ1-2	CASSQGRQGGGYGYTF	TGCGCCAGCAGCCAAGGCCGACAGGGGGGCGGCTATGGCTACACCTTC
TRBV19	few	NA	TRBJ2-1	CASSIVDTYNEQFF	TGTGCCAGTAGTATAGTCGATACCTACAATGAGCAGTTCTTC
TRBV7-2	few	NA	TRBJ2-1	CASSLGGGGLEQFF	TGTGCCAGCAGCTTAGGAGGGGGGGGGTTAGAGCAGTTCTTC
TRBV6-6	many	NA	TRBJ2-3	CASSGQPSTDTQYF	TGTGCCAGCAGCGGACAGCCTAGCACAGATACGCAGTATTTT
TRBV29-1	NA	NA	TRBJ2-2	CSVVGDTNTGELFF	TGCAGCGTTGTAGGGGATACGAACACCGGGGAGCTGTTTTTT
TRBV6-8	NA	NA	TRBJ2-3	CASTSYWDTQYF	TGTGCCAGCACCTCCTACTGGGATACGCAGTATTTT
TRBV28	many	NA	TRBJ2-1	CASSLGPIEQFF	TGTGCCAGCAGTTTAGGGCCCATTGAGCAGTTCTTC
TRBV27	NA	NA	TRBJ1-6	CASSPRGLGNSPLHF	TGTGCCAGCAGCCCCAGGGGTCTCGGGAATTCACCCCTCCACTTT
TRBV2	NA	NA	TRBJ2-2	CARDKDTGELFF	TGTGCCAGGGATAAGGACACCGGGGAGCTGTTTTTT
TRBV7-3	many	NA	TRBJ2-6	CASSLIASGANVLTF	TGTGCCAGCAGCCTCATAGCCTCTGGGGCCAACGTCCTGACTTTC
TRBV2	NA	TRBD2	TRBJ2-3	CASSDRLAGNF	TGTGCCAGCAGTGACCGGCTAGCGGGGAATTTT
TRBV27	NA	NA	TRBJ1-1	CASSLWVNRENTEAFF	TGTGCCAGCAGTTTATGGGTCAACAGGGAGAACACTGAAGCTTTCTTT
TRBV11-3	few	NA	TRBJ2-2	CASSPGVLHTGELFF	TGTGCCAGCAGCCCAGGGGTGCTCCACACCGGGGAGCTGTTTTTT
TRBV12-3/TRBV12-4	NA	NA	TRBJ1-2	CASSFGRYGYTF	TGTGCCAGCAGTTTTGGGCGTTATGGCTACACCTTC
TRBV19	few	NA	TRBJ1-2	CASSIPGLAYGYTF	TGTGCCAGTAGTATACCCGGACTAGCCTATGGCTACACCTTC
TRBV7-2	many	NA	TRBJ2-1	CASSFLTRHIYNEQFF	TGTGCCAGCAGCTTTCTGACTAGGCATATCTACAATGAGCAGTTCTTC
TRBV7-8	many	NA	TRBJ1-5	CASSLVLVQDLRQPQHF	TGTGCCAGCAGCTTAGTCTTGGTTCAGGACCTGAGGCAGCCCCAGCATTTT
TRBV7-2	many	NA	TRBJ1-1	CASSLLSVDIEAFF	TGTGCCAGCAGCTTATTGTCTGTGGATATTGAAGCTTTCTTT
TRBV7-8	many	NA	TRBJ2-3	CASSLEAGSDTQYF	TGTGCCAGCAGCTTAGAGGCAGGATCCGATACGCAGTATTTT
TRBV28	NA	TRBD1	TRBJ2-3	CANSDRVTDTQYF	TGTGCCAACTCCGACAGGGTCACAGATACGCAGTATTTT
TRBV20-1	NA	TRBD1	TRBJ1-6	CSASGTGRIWIDSPLHF	TGCAGTGCTTCCGGGACAGGGAGGATTTGGATCGATTCACCCCTCCACTTT
TRBV19	few	TRBD1	TRBJ2-1	CASSRPTGGELYNEQFF	TGTGCCAGTAGTAGACCGACAGGGGGCGAACTCTACAATGAGCAGTTCTTC
TRBV5-4	few	TRBD1	TRBJ1-2	CASSPRGQGFGYTF	TGTGCCAGCAGCCCCAGAGGACAGGGGTTCGGCTACACCTTC
TRBV12-5	NA	NA	TRBJ1-5	CASGSYQPQHF	TGTGCTAGTGGGAGTTATCAGCCCCAGCATTTT